Following are 8 T cell receptor beta chains from one sample sequenced in a study of blood T cell repertoires in COVID-19 (TCRdb year 2020). Library construction relied on the immunoSEQ multiplex PCR assay. Drawn from immuneACCESS, this table holds only the in-frame rearrangements with V and J called that TCRdb kept. Clones are partly lost; checked studies trace under half to an unresolved V gene and leave the rest unexplained. The sample data list 300,000 to 400,000 clones, and 75% to 90% of these were observed just once. The ten most abundant clones make up about 5.2% of the sample. Sequences were obtained from PBMCs or T cells enriched from blood (not recorded which). The receptor set was obtained from a man in his sixties who had recovered from COVID-19.

This clone has only one observation. The chain uses TRBV4-3 and TRBJ2-7; D may be TRBD2 (5 bases). V lost 1 base and J 7 bases, leaving 17 bases between the germline ends. Germline V gene data show CDR1 as LGHNA and CDR2 as YSLEER. This CDR3 comprises 15 residues. The chain's CDR3 is CASSQGGSAVREQYF. The CDR3 nucleotides are TGCGCCAGCAGCCAAGGGGGTAGCGCAGTAAGGGAGCAGTACTTC.

The CDR3 spells CASSLEGQPSFF. CDR3 sequence (DNA): TGCGCCAGCAGCTTGGAGGGACAGCCCTCGTTCTTC. V gene TRBV5-1 combines with J gene TRBJ2-1; 7 nucleotides agree with TRBD1. This CDR3 has 12 residues. Germline lookup yields CDR1 SGHRS and CDR2 YFSETQ. Trimming cost V 0 bases and J 15 bases; bases outside gene matches: 6.

This chain joins TRBV7-2 and TRBJ2-7; 9 nucleotides agree with TRBD1. The CDR3 extends over 15 amino acids. The ends lost 0 bases at V and 6 bases at J; junction bases unmatched: 6. Germline CDR1 is SGHTA and CDR2 is FQGNSA. CDR3 bases: TGTGCCAGCAGCTTAGCCGGGACAGGGCGACGCGAGCAGTACTTC. Translated, it gives CASSLAGTGRREQYF. Drawing the rest from reference TRBV7-2 and TRBJ2-7, the complete variable domain is GAGVSQSPSNKVTEKGKDVELRCDPISGHTALYWYRQSLGQGLEFLIYFQGNSAPDKSGLPSDRFSAERTGGSVSTLTIQRTQQEDSAVYLCASSLAGTGRREQYFGPGTRLTVT.

Only one count was recorded for this clone. The chain joins TRBV5-1 to TRBJ2-1, with TRBD2 matching over 9 bases. Germline CDR1 is SGHRS and CDR2 is YFSETQ. V was pared by 1 base and J by 4 bases, with 3 bases of the junction left unmatched. This CDR3 has 15 amino acids. CDR3 nucleotides: TGCGCCAGCAGCTTGCCAACTAGCGGGTACAATGAGCAGTTCTTC. It is translated as CASSLPTSGYNEQFF.

Only one count was recorded for this clone. This rearrangement joins TRBV28 to TRBJ2-2; TRBD1 matches at 7 bases. Germline V CDR1 and CDR2: MDHEN, SYDVKM. The V segment lost 5 bases and the J segment 4 bases; nucleotides outside the gene matches: 16. CDR3 length: 18 amino acids. The CDR3 spells CASSPPQGWAKGTGELFF. CDR3 in DNA: TGTGCCAGCAGTCCCCCACAGGGGTGGGCTAAGGGCACCGGGGAGCTGTTTTTT.

V usage is TRBV5-1 and J usage is TRBJ2-3, with D possibly being TRBD1 (5 bases). V was trimmed by 4 bases and J by 4 bases, leaving 10 bases between them. CDR1 is SGHRS and CDR2 is YFSETQ in the germline V gene. This CDR3 is 13 amino acids long. The CDR3: CASSLQGSDTQYF. DNA of the CDR3: TGCGCCAGCAGCCTGCAGGGTTCAGATACGCAGTATTTT.

This rearrangement joins TRBV9 to TRBJ2-7; D might be TRBD2 (6 bases). The germline gives CDR1 SGDLS, CDR2 YYNGEE. V shed 3 bases and J shed 4 bases, with 8 bases lying between them. The CDR3 is 12 residues long. The CDR3 is CASSGGTYEQYF. CDR3 in DNA: TGTGCCAGCAGCGGGGGGACTTACGAGCAGTACTTC.

V and J are TRBV28 and TRBJ1-3; D perhaps matches TRBD1 (5 bases). Trimming removed 3 bases at V and 0 bases at J, with 12 bases between. This CDR3 contains 16 residues. From germline, CDR1 is MDHEN and CDR2 SYDVKM. In nucleotides, the CDR3 is TGTGCCAGCAGTTTCGGAGGGGTCCACTCTGGAAACACCATATATTTT. Translation gives CASSFGGVHSGNTIYF.